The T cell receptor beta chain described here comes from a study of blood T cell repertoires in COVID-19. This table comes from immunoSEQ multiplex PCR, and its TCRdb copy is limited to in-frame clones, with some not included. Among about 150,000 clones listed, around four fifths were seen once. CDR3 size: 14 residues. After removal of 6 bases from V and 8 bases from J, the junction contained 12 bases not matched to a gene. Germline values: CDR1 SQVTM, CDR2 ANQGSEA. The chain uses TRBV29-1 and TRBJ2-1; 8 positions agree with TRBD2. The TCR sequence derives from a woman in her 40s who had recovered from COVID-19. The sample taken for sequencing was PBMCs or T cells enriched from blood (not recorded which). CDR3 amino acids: CSVFPTSGLDEQFF. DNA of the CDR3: TGCAGCGTCTTCCCAACTAGCGGCCTCGATGAGCAGTTCTTC.